This TCR beta chain was documented in a study of regulatory T cells in long-lasting Graves disease. With respect to this clonotype: Its matching antigen is unknown. Given the absence of the conserved phenylalanine or tryptophan at the CDR3 end, a read error is likely.

Described time point: newly diagnosed GD, antithyroid drugs for less than 3 months. From RNA extracted from PBMCs, the TCR library was made. A volume of approximately 9.8 milliliters of peripheral blood was collected in EDTA tubes. CDR3 length equals 12 residues. J lost 6 bases, V lost 7 bases, and 6 bases had no gene match. From germline, CDR1 is SGHRS and CDR2 YFSETQ. Building of the TCR beta libraries involved iRepertoire HTBI primers and Arm-PCR of CDR3 regions. TCRdb called the multiplex PCR reads again in MiXCR, with one record for every CDR3 protein. The sample holds roughly 400,000 distinct CDR3 sequences; 15% are singletons and the top ten take about 7.6%. Regarding the study as a whole: Persistent patients shared more public clonotypes (under 3,000) than newly diagnosed patients (approximately 960).

The data were also submitted as part of a second study, on T cells in Graves' hyperthyroidism and ophthalmopathy. According to that study: Based on clinical symptoms, serum thyroxine and TRAb, thyroid ultrasound and orbital computed tomography, diagnoses were reached. First-round RT-PCR with HTBI primers amplified the TCR CDR3 region.

The clonotype comes from a woman in her thirties or forties with Graves disease. The V call is TRBV5-1, the J call TRBJ1-1; 7 bases map to TRBD1. The input for sequencing was peripheral blood mononuclear cells (PBMCs), taken at new diagnosis, from a patient treated with antithyroid drugs. DNA of the CDR3: TGCGCCAGCCGACAGGGACCTTCTGAAGCTTTCTTA. Protein product: CASRQGPSEAFL.